A single sample is the source of the 10 T cell receptor beta chains below, sequenced in a study of CD8 T cells in ankylosing spondylitis. TCRdb processed the 5' RACE reads anew with MiXCR; each CDR3 protein has one entry. The sample yields 150,000 to 200,000 distinct CDR3 sequences, approximately 10% seen once. Sequenced sample: blood, either unsorted or a sorted T cell fraction (not recorded which). The receptors here all came from a male donor with ankylosing spondylitis or in good health (not recorded which).

This clonotype came up many times. The V and J genes are TRBV20-1 and TRBJ2-5, with 11 bases fitting TRBD2. The CDR3 loop spans 14 amino acids. With V trimmed by 4 bases and J by 4 bases, 5 bases remained unmatched. Germline V gives CDR1 DFQATT, CDR2 SNEGSKA (reference sequence). The CDR3 nucleotides are TGCAGTGCTATTGGGACTAGCGGTGGAGAGACCCAGTACTTC. This gives the protein CSAIGTSGGETQYF.

Only one count was recorded for this clonotype. The chain employs TRBV6-1 and TRBJ2-7, with D unclear. The CDR3 spans 14 residues. Per germline, CDR1 MNHNS and CDR2 SASEGT. V was pared by 5 bases and J by 0 bases, with 11 bases between. CDR3 loop: CASSYALVSYEQYF. The CDR3, as DNA: TGTGCCAGCAGTTATGCGCTAGTCTCCTACGAGCAGTACTTC.

This clonotype was seen ten or more times. The chain combines TRBV10-3 with TRBJ1-3; 7 positions agree with TRBD1. The CDR3 length is 15 residues. Losses at the gene ends were 8 bases for V and 0 bases for J; bases not matched to a gene: 7. Germline V gene lookup returns CDR1 ENHRY and CDR2 SYGVKD. The CDR3 DNA sequence: TGTGCCATCGGCCTTGGGACAGCCTCTGGAAACACCATATATTTT. It codes for CAIGLGTASGNTIYF.

This clonotype was detected many times. This chain links TRBV15 with TRBJ2-2; 7 bases map to TRBD1. The CDR3 has 16 residues. Germline V gives CDR1 LNHNV, CDR2 YYDKDF (reference sequence). V gave up 0 bases and J gave up 4 bases; unmatched junction bases: 5. DNA of the CDR3: TGTGCCACCAGCAGAGAAAGGGGGCGTATCACCGGGGAGCTGTTTTTT. It codes for CATSRERGRITGELFF.

This clonotype was recorded many times. In DNA, the CDR3 is TGTGCCAGCAGCTTACCAGGGCCCTACGAGCAGTACTTC. It translates to CASSLPGPYEQYF. The chain joins TRBV7-8 to TRBJ2-7; tentatively, D is TRBD1 (5 bases). The CDR3 loop spans 13 amino acids. The germline CDR1 and CDR2 sequences are SGHVS and FQNEAQ. V was clipped by 2 bases and J by 2 bases, with 7 bases between them. Full variable domain (rest looked up from reference TRBV7-8 and TRBJ2-7): GAGVSQSPRYKVAKRGQDVALRCDPISGHVSLFWYQQALGQGPEFLTYFQNEAQLDKSGLPSDRFFAERPEGSVSTLKIQRTQQEDSAVYLCASSLPGPYEQYFGPGTRLTVT.

The genes are TRBV29-1 and TRBJ2-1, with D maybe TRBD2 (6 bases). Germline V gene sequence: CDR1 SQVTM, CDR2 ANQGSEA. V dropped 0 bases and J dropped 8 bases, with 8 bases sitting between them. The CDR3 extends over 12 amino acids. For the CDR3, the DNA is TGCAGCGTTGAAGAGGAGGGTGATGAGCAGTTCTTC. Its translation: CSVEEEGDEQFF.

A few counts support this clonotype. J is TRBJ1-6 and V is TRBV12-3 or TRBV12-4; no firm D call. V dropped 3 bases and J dropped 7 bases, with 7 bases sitting between them. This CDR3 comprises 13 residues. The CDR3: CASSLTPNSPLHF. CDR3 nucleotides: TGTGCCAGCAGTTTGACACCAAATTCACCCCTCCACTTT.

In this sample, this clonotype turned up many times. The chain couples TRBV3-1 to TRBJ1-2; 7 bases line up with TRBD1. V trimming: 2 bases; J trimming: 7 bases; junction bases outside the gene matches: 4. This CDR3 region has 13 residues. CDR1 is LGHDT, CDR2 YNNKEL, per germline (reference sequence). CDR3 region: CASSQTGAFGYTF. The CDR3 DNA sequence: TGTGCCAGCAGCCAAACAGGGGCTTTTGGCTACACCTTC.

This clonotype was detected only a few times. The rearrangement joins TRBV11-2 to TRBJ1-1; 7 bases fit TRBD1. Trimming removed 4 bases from V and 6 bases from J; junction bases left unmatched: 8. The CDR3 totals 14 residues. Per germline, CDR1 SGHAT and CDR2 FQNNGV. The CDR3 protein is CASSSNRGRAEAFF. The DNA of the CDR3 is TGTGCCAGCAGCTCAAACAGGGGAAGGGCTGAAGCTTTCTTT.

The chain carries TRBV6-4 and TRBJ2-5; 9 nucleotides agree with TRBD1. The CDR3 covers 16 residues. J gave up 2 bases and V 6 bases, and 10 bases lay outside the gene matches. Germline lookup yields CDR1 MRHNA and CDR2 SNTAGT. In DNA, the CDR3 is TGTGCCAGCAGCCCAACCCTTGACAGGGGGCAAGAGACCCAGTACTTC. It encodes CASSPTLDRGQETQYF.